The 30 T cell receptor beta chains given below trace back to one sample, sequenced in a study of blood T cell repertoires in COVID-19. Sequenced by immunoSEQ multiplex PCR; TCRdb stores in-frame clones only, minus some. This table has roughly 170,000 clones, more than 75% appearing once. Sequenced material: peripheral blood. The receptor source for this set is a woman under 30 who had recovered from COVID-19.

This clone was recorded once. The chain couples TRBV7-9 to TRBJ1-6; no reliable D call. The CDR3 is 14 residues long. CDR1 SEHNR and CDR2 FQNEAQ come from the germline V gene (reference sequence). Trimming stripped 8 bases from V and 0 bases from J, with 8 bases between. CDR3 in DNA: TGTGCCAGCGCCCGGAGCTCCTATAATTCACCCCTCCACTTT. Its protein is CASARSSYNSPLHF.

A note on this clone: This same CDR3 is encoded by further DNA sequences in the sample. The genes are TRBV19 and TRBJ1-5, with 7 positions matching TRBD1. CDR1 is LNHDA and CDR2 is SQIVND in the germline V gene (reference sequence). Unmatched junction bases numbered 0, after V lost 0 bases and J lost 4 bases. CDR3 length: 14 amino acids. The CDR3: CASSIDRGNQPQHF. DNA of the CDR3: TGTGCCAGTAGTATAGACAGGGGGAATCAGCCCCAGCATTTT. The variable domain in full, with the rest retrieved from reference TRBV19 and TRBJ1-5, is DGGITQSPKYLFRKEGQNVTLSCEQNLNHDAMYWYRQDPGQGLRLIYYSQIVNDFQKGDIAEGYSVSREKKESFPLTVTSAQKNPTAFYLCASSIDRGNQPQHFGDGTRLSIL.

A word on this clone: The same CDR3 is also encoded by other DNA sequences in this sample. In DNA form, the CDR3 reads TGTGCCAGCAGTTTGGGAGGACCCTACAATGAGCAGTTCTTC. Translated, it gives CASSLGGPYNEQFF. The gene calls are TRBV27 and TRBJ2-1, with TRBD2 as a possible D gene (6 bases). Trimming removed 3 bases from V and 2 bases from J, with 8 bases in between. CDR1 is MNHEY and CDR2 is SMNVEV in the germline V gene (reference sequence). The CDR3 covers 14 residues.

V gene TRBV7-6 combines with J gene TRBJ2-7; 9 nucleotides match TRBD2. Germline V gene sequence: CDR1 SGHVS, CDR2 FNYEAQ. The CDR3 loop spans 15 amino acids. V shed 4 bases, J shed 0 bases, and the junction held 4 bases outside the gene matches. CDR3 amino acids: CASSSLAGNSYEQYF. DNA for the CDR3: TGTGCCAGCAGCTCCCTAGCGGGGAACTCCTACGAGCAGTACTTC.

The rearrangement links TRBV2 to TRBJ1-5, with TRBD1 matching over 9 bases. The germline CDR1 and CDR2 sequences are SNHLY and FYNNEI. The CDR3 has 15 amino acids. J gave up 7 bases and V 5 bases, and 9 bases lay outside the gene matches. CDR3 bases: TGTGCCAGCAGTCCCGGGACAGGGAGTCTCCAGCCCCAGCATTTT. Protein product: CASSPGTGSLQPQHF.

This chain links TRBV7-8 with TRBJ1-1, with 8 bases identical to TRBD1. Germline CDR1 and CDR2: SGHVS and FQNEAQ. The CDR3 sequence is 14 residues long. V trimming: 6 bases; J trimming: 1 base; junction bases outside the gene matches: 4. CDR3 bases: TGTGCCAGCAGTCGACAGGGGACGAACACTGAAGCTTTCTTT. Its protein product is CASSRQGTNTEAFF. Variable domain in full (rest from reference TRBV7-8 and TRBJ1-1): GAGVSQSPRYKVAKRGQDVALRCDPISGHVSLFWYQQALGQGPEFLTYFQNEAQLDKSGLPSDRFFAERPEGSVSTLKIQRTQQEDSAVYLCASSRQGTNTEAFFGQGTRLTVV.

V is TRBV19 and J is TRBJ1-5, with TRBD1 identical over 9 bases. The V gene's germline CDR1 is LNHDA and CDR2 SQIVND (reference sequence). The CDR3 has 14 residues. V shed 4 bases and J 5 bases; nucleotides not matched to a gene: 3. CDR3 residues: CASSKQGAHQPQHF. CDR3 bases: TGTGCCAGTAGTAAACAGGGGGCGCATCAGCCCCAGCATTTT.

The chain joins TRBV24-1 to TRBJ2-3; 9 nucleotides match TRBD2. Looked up from germline, CDR1 is KGHDR and CDR2 is SFDVKD. The CDR3 sequence is 18 residues long. With V trimmed by 5 bases and J by 1 base, 12 bases remained unmatched. The CDR3 bases are TGTGCCACCAGTGTCCTTGAGGCAAAGCGGGAGGGCACAGATACGCAGTATTTT. It encodes CATSVLEAKREGTDTQYF.

The chain combines TRBV3-1 (or the pseudogene TRBV3-2) with TRBJ2-7; D possibly corresponds to TRBD2 (5 bases). Germline V CDR1 and CDR2: LGHDT, YNNKEL (reference sequence). V was pared by 0 bases and J by 2 bases, with 14 bases between. The CDR3 runs to 16 residues. The CDR3 DNA is TGTGCCAGCAGCCAAGATTTAGGGAGTCCAACCTACGAGCAGTACGTC. Encoded protein: CASSQDLGSPTYEQYV.

The CDR3 nucleotides read TGTGCCAGTAGTATTGGGGGGGGCACCGGGGAGCTGTTTTTT. Amino acid sequence: CASSIGGGTGELFF. This chain connects TRBV19 to TRBJ2-2, with TRBD2 identical over 7 bases. Unmatched junction bases numbered 2, after V lost 3 bases and J lost 4 bases. Germline loops: CDR1 LNHDA, CDR2 SQIVND (reference sequence). The CDR3 totals 14 residues.

CDR3 coding DNA: TGTGCCAGCAGTTATTCTCGAAGCCTCTATGGCTACACCTTC. Amino acid sequence: CASSYSRSLYGYTF. The chain links TRBV6-2 or TRBV6-3 to TRBJ1-2, with D unresolved. The V and J ends lost 3 bases and 4 bases respectively, with 12 bases between them. The CDR3 runs 14 residues. Germline CDR1 MNHEY, CDR2 SVGEGT.

The chain couples TRBV6-5 to TRBJ2-3; D gene unclear. CDR1 MNHEY and CDR2 SVGAGI come from the germline V gene. This CDR3 contains 14 residues. The V end was cut by 4 bases, the J end by 4 bases, with 12 bases between. CDR3 DNA sequence: TGTGCCAGCAGTTTCCGCGTGGGCGCAGATACGCAGTATTTT. This encodes CASSFRVGADTQYF.

The J gene is TRBJ2-5, the V gene TRBV25-1, with TRBD1 as a possible D gene (6 bases). Germline values: CDR1 MGHDK, CDR2 SYGVNS. This CDR3 is built from 13 residues. Between the trimmed V and J ends, which lost 5 bases and 2 bases, there was a span of 9 bases. The CDR3 spells CASSTGIQETQYF. The CDR3 region has the DNA TGTGCCAGCAGTACAGGGATACAAGAGACCCAGTACTTC.

At least ten counts were recorded for this clone. J is TRBJ1-2 and V is TRBV7-2, with 10 bases fitting TRBD1. V trimming: 5 bases; J trimming: 4 bases; junction bases outside the gene matches: 10. The germline V gene has CDR1 SGHTA and CDR2 FQGNSA. The length of the CDR3 is 16 residues. The CDR3 DNA follows: TGTGCCAGCAGCCCGTCACCGGGACAGGGGCGCTATGGCTACACCTTC. Translated, it gives CASSPSPGQGRYGYTF.

J is TRBJ2-3 and V is TRBV19; D is undetermined. This CDR3 has 17 residues. Per the germline V gene, CDR1 is LNHDA and CDR2 is SQIVND (reference sequence). The V end lost 2 bases, the J end lost 0 bases, and 15 bases lay between the germline ends. CDR3 residues: CASSIPAQRPSTDTQYF. The CDR3 bases are TGTGCCAGTAGTATACCGGCACAGAGACCTAGCACAGATACGCAGTATTTT.

The chain employs TRBV25-1 and TRBJ2-5; TRBD1 aligns across 7 bases. The germline gives CDR1 MGHDK, CDR2 SYGVNS. This CDR3 spans 15 amino acids. The J segment lost 5 bases and the V segment lost 1 base, leaving 7 bases of the junction unmatched. The CDR3 spells CASSESQGEWETQYF. The DNA of the CDR3 is TGTGCCAGCAGTGAATCTCAGGGGGAATGGGAGACCCAGTACTTC. Full variable domain (missing parts from reference TRBV25-1 and TRBJ2-5): EADIYQTPRYLVIGTGKKITLECSQTMGHDKMYWYQQDPGMELHLIHYSYGVNSTEKGDLSSESTVSRIRTEHFPLTLESARPSHTSQYLCASSESQGEWETQYFGPGTRLLVL.

The chain has TRBV18 and TRBJ1-6; the match to TRBD1 covers 9 bases. Losses at the gene ends were 5 bases for V and 8 bases for J; bases not matched to a gene: 1. The germline V gene has CDR1 KGHSH and CDR2 LQKENI. This CDR3 contains 13 residues. This CDR3 reads CASSTGGHSPLHF. CDR3 nucleotides: TGTGCCAGCTCAACAGGGGGCCATTCACCCCTCCACTTT. The complete variable domain, with remaining parts taken from reference TRBV18 and TRBJ1-6, reads NAGVMQNPRHLVRRRGQEARLRCSPMKGHSHVYWYRQLPEEGLKFMVYLQKENIIDESGMPKERFSAEFPKEGPSILRIQQVVRGDSAAYFCASSTGGHSPLHFGNGTRLTVT.

J is TRBJ2-1 and V is TRBV7-9; possibly TRBD1 for D (6 bases). CDR3 size: 13 residues. Deletions cut 2 bases from V and 5 bases from J, with 7 bases between. In germline, CDR1 is SEHNR, CDR2 FQNEAQ (reference sequence). The CDR3 DNA reads TGTGCCAGCAGCTTAACAGGGAACAATGAGCAGTTCTTC. This sequence encodes CASSLTGNNEQFF.

The genes are TRBV9 and TRBJ2-5; TRBD2 matches at 14 bases. The junction had 7 bases not matched to a gene; V was cut back by 4 bases and J by 2 bases. This CDR3 is 17 amino acids long. The germline gives CDR1 SGDLS, CDR2 YYNGEE. CDR3: CASSPLGTSGGQETQYF. The CDR3 DNA reads TGTGCCAGCAGCCCCCTCGGGACTAGCGGGGGACAAGAGACCCAGTACTTC.

The chain uses TRBV5-1 and TRBJ1-1; D is undetermined. CDR1 is SGHRS, CDR2 YFSETQ, per germline. Trimming cost V 4 bases and J 3 bases, with 7 bases left between them. This CDR3 contains 12 residues. The CDR3, as DNA: TGCGCCAGCAGCCGAGAGGACACTGAAGCTTTCTTT. It is translated as CASSREDTEAFF.

V gene TRBV7-2 combines with J gene TRBJ2-5, with 7 bases fitting TRBD2. CDR3 length equals 14 residues. V trimming: 0 bases; J trimming: 7 bases; junction bases outside the gene matches: 5. Germline assignment: CDR1 SGHTA and CDR2 FQGNSA. CDR3 region: CASSLAGGPGTQYF. The CDR3 region has the DNA TGTGCCAGCAGCTTAGCGGGAGGGCCCGGGACCCAGTACTTC.

V and J are TRBV6-6 and TRBJ1-4, with 7 bases identical to TRBD1. V was pared by 6 bases and J by 5 bases, with 6 bases of the junction left unmatched. Looked up from germline, CDR1 is MNHNY and CDR2 is SVGAGI (reference sequence). The CDR3 contains 14 residues. CDR3 protein: CASSFGQANEKLFF. The CDR3 region has the DNA TGTGCCAGCAGCTTCGGACAGGCCAATGAAAAACTGTTTTTT.

The chain joins TRBV4-3 to TRBJ2-7; 9 nucleotides match TRBD1. Trimming at V came to 4 bases and at J to 6 bases, leaving 1 base not matched to a gene. CDR1 is LGHNA, CDR2 YSLEER, per germline. The CDR3 is 12 residues long. CDR3 protein: CASSPDRGEQYF. CDR3 DNA: TGCGCCAGCAGCCCGGACAGGGGCGAGCAGTACTTC.

The J gene is TRBJ1-1, the V gene TRBV27; TRBD1 matches 8 bases. CDR3 size: 13 residues. CDR1 is MNHEY and CDR2 is SMNVEV in the germline V gene (reference sequence). Germline trimming cut 7 bases from V and 5 bases from J; bases unmatched to any gene: 6. The CDR3 region has the DNA TGTGCCAGCATGAACAGGGGGGGAACTGAAGCTTTCTTT. Amino acids: CASMNRGGTEAFF.

This rearrangement joins TRBV18 to TRBJ2-3, with 10 bases identical to TRBD2. Trimming removed 5 bases from V and 2 bases from J; junction bases left unmatched: 4. There are 15 residues in the CDR3. Germline CDR1 KGHSH, CDR2 LQKENI. The CDR3 is CASSVAGGHTDTQYF. CDR3 in DNA: TGTGCCAGCTCAGTAGCGGGGGGCCACACAGATACGCAGTATTTT. Full variable domain (missing parts from reference TRBV18 and TRBJ2-3): NAGVMQNPRHLVRRRGQEARLRCSPMKGHSHVYWYRQLPEEGLKFMVYLQKENIIDESGMPKERFSAEFPKEGPSILRIQQVVRGDSAAYFCASSVAGGHTDTQYFGPGTRLTVL.

The CDR3 DNA follows: TGTGCCAGCAGCCAACCGGGACAGGGATATTCACCCCTCCACTTT. Translated: CASSQPGQGYSPLHF. The V gene is TRBV4-2, the J gene TRBJ1-6; 9 bases map to TRBD1. Germline CDR1 LGHNA, CDR2 YNFKEQ. V dropped 2 bases and J dropped 8; count of bases not matched to a gene: 4. The CDR3 covers 15 residues.

The chain combines TRBV7-8 with TRBJ1-2; unclear D gene. The V gene lost 5 bases and the J gene lost 6 bases, with 10 bases spanning the gap. The length of the CDR3 is 12 residues. Germline-derived CDR1 and CDR2 are SGHVS and FQNEAQ. CDR3 sequence (DNA): TGTGCCAGCAGCCCCAACTCTGATGGCTACACCTTC. This codes for CASSPNSDGYTF.

This rearrangement joins TRBV11-2 to TRBJ2-1; D unresolved. V lost 1 base and J lost 0, with 7 bases in between. The germline CDR1 and CDR2 sequences are SGHAT and FQNNGV. This CDR3 is 15 amino acids long. Written as DNA, the CDR3 is TGTGCCAGCAGCTTAGGCTATTCCTCCTACAATGAGCAGTTCTTC. This codes for CASSLGYSSYNEQFF.

The chain joins TRBV7-2 to TRBJ1-3, with TRBD1 as a possible D gene (5 bases). The germline V and J ends were trimmed by 1 base and 4 bases, with 17 bases remaining between them. Per germline, CDR1 SGHTA and CDR2 FQGNSA. CDR3 length: 17 amino acids. CDR3 bases: TGTGCCAGCAGCTTAGTTGGGCAGGGTTTGTTGGGAAACACCATATATTTT. Translating it yields CASSLVGQGLLGNTIYF.

The genes are TRBV29-1 and TRBJ2-3; 7 nucleotides agree with TRBD1. Germline CDR1 and CDR2: SQVTM and ANQGSEA. Trimming removed 1 base from V and 1 base from J; junction bases left unmatched: 5. The CDR3 length is 15 residues. The CDR3 is CSVEAQGQRTDTQYF. CDR3 nucleotides: TGCAGCGTTGAAGCCCAGGGACAGCGCACAGATACGCAGTATTTT.